This T cell receptor (beta chain) was observed in a study of blood T cell repertoires in COVID-19. This table comes from immunoSEQ multiplex PCR, and its TCRdb copy is limited to in-frame clones, with some not included. The sample comprises a few hundred thousand clones, about 91% of which are singletons, and 2% to 3% rests with the top ten. Trimming took 6 bases from V and 5 from J, leaving 22 bases between them. CDR3 length equals 17 residues. CDR1 and CDR2 from the germline V gene are SEHNR and FQNEAQ (reference sequence). The receptor was derived from a person between 18 and 35 years old with COVID-19, enrolled during active disease. The chain carries TRBV7-9 and TRBJ2-2; weak D call: TRBD1 (6 bases). The sample was peripheral blood. The chain's CDR3 is CASRPEPTGLGTGELFF. CDR3 coding DNA: TGTGCCAGCAGACCAGAGCCCACAGGGCTGGGTACCGGGGAGCTGTTTTTT.